A single sample is the source of the 2 T cell receptor beta chains below, sequenced in a study of blood T cell repertoires in COVID-19. Method: immunoSEQ multiplex PCR; TCRdb's copy keeps in-frame clones and lacks some. Among hundreds of thousands of clones listed, about 83% were seen once. Sequenced: peripheral blood. The source is a man in his sixties who had recovered from COVID-19.

Turning to this clone: In the same sample, other DNA sequences code for this CDR3. The chain carries TRBV9 and TRBJ2-5; 7 bases are a match to TRBD2. The CDR3 spans 13 residues. Germline loops: CDR1 SGDLS, CDR2 YYNGEE. With 3 bases clipped from V and 1 base from J, the junction kept 0 bases outside the gene matches. The CDR3 DNA reads as TGTGCCAGCAGCGCGGGGGGCCAAGAGACCCAGTACTTC. Its translation: CASSAGGQETQYF. The full variable domain, in which reference TRBV9 and TRBJ2-5 provide the parts outside the CDR3, is DSGVTQTPKHLITATGQRVTLRCSPRSGDLSVYWYQQSLDQGLQFLIQYYNGEERAKGNILERFSAQQFPDLHSELNLSSLELGDSALYFCASSAGGQETQYFGPGTRLLVL.

This chain connects TRBV5-6 to TRBJ2-7; 9 bases match TRBD1. Trimming cost V 4 bases and J 2 bases; bases outside gene matches: 19. The length of the CDR3 is 19 residues. Germline V gene sequence: CDR1 SGHDT, CDR2 YYEEEE. The CDR3 spells CASSTNFRDRDYPPYEQYF. Written as DNA, the CDR3 is TGTGCCAGCAGCACTAACTTCCGGGACAGGGATTACCCCCCCTACGAGCAGTACTTC.